This T cell receptor (beta chain) was captured by sequencing in a study of blood T cells in healthy people across ages. Notes on this clonotype: Its antigen is currently unknown.

Between the trimmed V and J ends, which lost 5 bases and 7 bases, there was a span of 12 bases. CDR3 length: 13 residues. Alongside a J-beta primer mix, a sample-barcoded 5' primer served in a second PCR lasting 7 to 11 cycles. A 12-random-nucleotide template-switch adaptor tagged each cDNA molecule. TCRdb reprocessed the 5' RACE reads with MiXCR, giving one entry per CDR3 protein. Altogether about a million distinct CDR3 sequences are present, roughly 51% being singletons, with the ten largest covering about a fifth. Study results and limitations: Reliance upon unsorted PBMCs precluded definitive naive versus antigen-experienced comparison.

The sample taken for sequencing was blood. The sequence derives from a woman aged 60-75 years in good health. The chain is built from TRBV12-3 or TRBV12-4 and TRBJ2-1; D not certain. The CDR3 nucleotides are TGTGCCAGCAGTCCCCATTTGCTGAATGAGCAGTTCTTC. It yields the protein CASSPHLLNEQFF.